This T cell receptor (beta chain) is from a study of cytomegalovirus exposure and HLA in healthy donors. Study observations and caveats: TCR beta V- and J-gene trimming was later associated with a missense DCLRE1C variant.

The J segment lost 3 bases and the V segment lost 1 base, leaving 2 bases of the junction unmatched. In germline, CDR1 is PRHDT, CDR2 FYEKMQ (reference sequence). This CDR3 region has 16 residues. The PCR made use of 60 Vbeta and 13 Jbeta primers. The repertoire was sequenced with immunoSEQ multiplex PCR; TCRdb's copy has only in-frame clones and lacks some. The sample gives 100,000 to 150,000 clones, 15% to 20% of which show up once; 2.9% is in the top ten. About this clone itself: Its matching antigen is unknown.

The TCR originated in a female donor in good health and CMV-seropositive. The V and J genes are TRBV13 and TRBJ2-3; 12 nucleotides match TRBD2. Source material: PBMCs. DNA of the CDR3: TGTGCCAGCAGCTTAGCCGGGACTAGCGGGACAGATACGCAGTATTTT. Amino acid sequence: CASSLAGTSGTDTQYF.